These 16 T cell receptor beta chains share one sample of origin, sequenced in a study of vaccination and CD4 T cells after COVID-19. No antigen has been assigned to these receptors. The Oncomine TCR Beta short-read assay was what sequenced the DNA obtained from cultured CD4+ T cells. MiXCR was run by TCRdb on the PCR reads, yielding one entry per CDR3 protein. The table has 15,000 to 20,000 distinct CDR3 sequences, approximately 52% seen once; the top ten hold roughly 2.6%. Treatment of the sample: roughly ten-day PBMC culture with coronavirus spike peptide pools or control peptides (ViraFEST assay). Sequencing was performed on CD4+ T cells from blood, cultured in vitro, taken after SARS-CoV-2 vaccination. The receptors were gathered from a human donor who had recovered from COVID-19.

The CDR3 DNA sequence: TGTGCCAGCAGCCACCATGAGGGGACAGATACGCAGTATTTT. It codes for CASSHHEGTDTQYF. The J gene is TRBJ2-3, the V gene TRBV7-2, with D perhaps TRBD1 or TRBD2 (5 bases each). The CDR3 extends over 14 amino acids. CDR1 is SGHTA and CDR2 is FQGNSA in the germline V gene. V lost 5 bases to trimming and J lost 3 bases, with 12 bases between them.

This chain joins TRBV7-3 and TRBJ2-7, with 10 positions matching TRBD2. The CDR3 is made up of 15 amino acids. Germline V gives CDR1 SGHTA, CDR2 FQGTGA. V dropped 1 base and J dropped 6; count of bases not matched to a gene: 6. This CDR3 reads CASSLIWTSGAEQYF. The CDR3 nucleotides are TGTGCCAGCAGCTTAATTTGGACTAGCGGCGCCGAGCAGTACTTC.

V usage is TRBV19 and J usage is TRBJ2-5, with 8 positions matching TRBD1. The CDR3 spans 15 residues. V shed 8 bases, J shed 4 bases, and the junction held 12 bases outside the gene matches. Per the germline V gene, CDR1 is LNHDA and CDR2 is SQIVND (reference sequence). The CDR3 sequence is CASARTLTGGETQYF. The CDR3 DNA is TGTGCCAGTGCACGAACCCTCACAGGGGGAGAGACCCAGTACTTC.

This clonotype was seen a handful of times. The genes are TRBV20-1 and TRBJ2-5; D not certain. CDR3 length: 13 amino acids. V was trimmed by 0 bases and J by 0 bases, leaving 5 bases between them. Germline-derived CDR1 and CDR2 are DFQATT and SNEGSKA (reference sequence). CDR3 amino acids: CSAREYYQETQYF. CDR3 coding DNA: TGCAGTGCTAGAGAATACTACCAAGAGACCCAGTACTTC.

The rearrangement links TRBV7-2 to TRBJ1-2; D is unresolved. CDR1 and CDR2 (germline): SGHTA, FQGNSA. V was trimmed by 0 bases and J by 2 bases, leaving 16 bases between them. This CDR3 contains 17 residues. CDR3 in DNA: TGTGCCAGCAGCTTAGCCCCTGCTTCGCTTACGAACTATGGCTACACCTTC. It is translated as CASSLAPASLTNYGYTF. The whole variable domain, remainder taken from reference TRBV7-2 and TRBJ1-2, is GAGVSQSPSNKVTEKGKDVELRCDPISGHTALYWYRQSLGQGLEFLIYFQGNSAPDKSGLPSDRFSAERTGGSVSTLTIQRTQQEDSAVYLCASSLAPASLTNYGYTFGSGTRLTVV.

The chain has TRBV12-3 or TRBV12-4 and TRBJ2-7; 8 bases match TRBD1. The CDR3 totals 14 residues. Unmatched junction bases numbered 5, after V lost 5 bases and J lost 2 bases. For the CDR3, the DNA is TGTGCCAGCAGTACTCAGGGGGCTACCTACGAGCAGTACTTC. Translation: CASSTQGATYEQYF.

This clonotype came up a few times. The gene calls are TRBV24-1 and TRBJ2-3; possibly TRBD2 for D (5 bases). V lost 8 bases and J lost 1, with 18 bases in between. In germline, CDR1 is KGHDR, CDR2 SFDVKD. The CDR3 length is 16 residues. This CDR3 is CATTEGGRRGTDTQYF. CDR3 DNA sequence: TGTGCCACCACTGAGGGCGGACGTCGGGGCACAGATACGCAGTATTTT.

The chain carries TRBV5-1 and TRBJ1-2; unclear D gene. Germline V lookup: CDR1 SGHRS, CDR2 YFSETQ. V was trimmed by 0 bases and J by 5 bases, leaving 11 bases between them. The CDR3 extends over 14 amino acids. The CDR3 coding sequence is TGCGCCAGCAGCTTGGCCCTCGGGGAATATGGCTACACCTTC. This encodes CASSLALGEYGYTF.

V gene TRBV12-3 or TRBV12-4 combines with J gene TRBJ2-7; TRBD1 agrees at 8 bases. CDR3 length: 15 amino acids. After removal of 8 bases from V and 0 bases from J, the junction contained 9 bases not matched to a gene. The CDR3 DNA reads TGTGCCAGCCTTCGGAATGGACAGGGCTCCTACGAGCAGTACTTC. It encodes CASLRNGQGSYEQYF.

This chain links TRBV21-1 with TRBJ1-5. TRBV21-1 is marked as a pseudogene. The CDR3 consists of 13 residues. CDR3 sequence (DNA): TGTGCCAGCAGCAAAGTTGCAAGTCAGCCCCAGCATTTT. Translation gives CASSKVASQPQHF.

The CDR3 region has the DNA TGTGCCACCAGCAGAGATAGGGCGCAGGGGCGCGAGCAGTACTTC. It encodes CATSRDRAQGREQYF. V is TRBV15 and J is TRBJ2-7; the D gene is possibly TRBD1 (6 bases). V lost 0 bases to trimming and J lost 6 bases, with 15 bases between them. CDR3 size: 15 residues. Germline V gene data show CDR1 as LNHNV and CDR2 as YYDKDF (reference sequence).

The V and J genes are TRBV20-1 and TRBJ2-1, with D possibly matching TRBD2 (5 bases). Germline V gene lookup returns CDR1 DFQATT and CDR2 SNEGSKA (reference sequence). CDR3 length: 15 residues. The V gene lost 2 bases and the J gene lost 0 bases, with 11 bases spanning the gap. CDR3 region: CSARKRRDSYNEQFF. CDR3 sequence (DNA): TGCAGTGCTAGAAAGAGACGGGACTCCTACAATGAGCAGTTCTTC.

In its sample, this clonotype was seen a few times. The DNA for the CDR3 is TGCAGTGCTAGTACTGCGCGGGGTAACACTGAAGCTTTCTTT. It is translated as CSASTARGNTEAFF. The chain joins TRBV20-1 to TRBJ1-1; D is unclear. V was clipped by 3 bases and J by 2 bases, with 13 bases between them. The CDR3 sequence is 14 residues long. In germline, CDR1 is DFQATT, CDR2 SNEGSKA (reference sequence).

This clonotype is medium-sized. The chain recombines TRBV20-1 with TRBJ1-1; 10 nucleotides align to TRBD1. Germline CDR1 DFQATT, CDR2 SNEGSKA (reference sequence). The junction had 9 bases not matched to a gene; V was cut back by 1 base and J by 4 bases. This CDR3 contains 16 residues. CDR3 in amino acids: CSARGQGDRGRTEAFF. The DNA for the CDR3 is TGCAGTGCTAGAGGCCAGGGGGACAGGGGACGCACTGAAGCTTTCTTT.

The genes are TRBV10-3 and TRBJ2-1, with TRBD1 matching over 10 bases. The CDR3 is made up of 15 amino acids. Trimming removed 5 bases from V and 2 bases from J; junction bases left unmatched: 3. CDR1 and CDR2 (germline): ENHRY, SYGVKD. The CDR3 sequence: CAISSGTGAYNEQFF. The CDR3 bases are TGTGCCATCAGTAGCGGGACAGGGGCCTACAATGAGCAGTTCTTC.

The V gene is TRBV7-9, the J gene TRBJ2-3; 8 bases match TRBD1. The J segment lost 2 bases and the V segment lost 2 bases, leaving 15 bases of the junction unmatched. Germline CDR1 SEHNR, CDR2 FQNEAQ (reference sequence). This CDR3 has 19 amino acids. The CDR3: CASSLYALTGQGATDTQYF. CDR3 bases: TGTGCCAGCAGCTTATATGCTCTTACAGGGCAGGGGGCCACAGATACGCAGTATTTT.